This T cell receptor beta chain appears in the sequencing data of a study of blood T cells in healthy people across ages. General observations from the study: Estimated diversity across one million T cells was deemed an underestimate.

Notes on this clonotype: What it recognizes is unknown.

A second PCR, run for roughly 7 to 11 cycles, used a sample-barcoded 5' primer plus a J-beta primer mix. Via MiXCR, TCRdb re-called the 5' RACE reads, giving one row per CDR3 protein. This sample yields roughly 1.5 million distinct CDR3 sequences, of which 42% are seen a single time; 4% belongs to the top ten. The people who gave samples were healthy Caucasians from Russia, aged roughly 6 to 90. The CDR3 contains 18 residues. Looked up from germline, CDR1 is MGHRA and CDR2 is YSYEKL. V lost 2 bases to trimming and J lost 11 bases; unmatched junction nucleotides: 20. The rearrangement links TRBV4-1 to TRBJ2-5; 10 bases are a match to TRBD2. The sequencing sample was made of blood. The origin of this receptor is a woman younger than 30 in good health. This CDR3 is CASSQRTSGTWSYNEQYF. In nucleotides, the CDR3 is TGCGCCAGCAGCCAACGAACTAGCGGGACTTGGTCCTACAATGAGCAGTACTTC.